What follows describes a single TCR beta chain. Antigen specificity is unknown. Sorts that each held a few hundred thousand cells were run in triplicate for every CD8+ T cell subset. Naivety in CD8+ T cells corresponded to a CD45RO-CCR7+CD27+CD95- phenotype. The length of the CDR3 is 17 residues. CDR1 and CDR2 (germline): SGDLS, YYNGEE. This record comes from a study of CXCR3-negative and CXCR3-positive naive CD8 T cells. Study findings and constraints: The TRBV-TRBJ usage of naive CXCR3-negative and CXCR3-positive cells was similar, but that of memory cells differed. TRB CDR3s of CXCR3-positive naive cells were more hydrophobic than those of CXCR3-negative naive cells. Diversity ran similarly high across both naive subsets but far lower in memory CD8+ cells.

TRB cDNA libraries were made by UMI-labeled 5' RACE. TCRdb reanalyzed the 5' RACE reads, giving one entry per CDR3 protein sequence and no DNA. The repertoire table contains around 61,000 distinct CDR3 sequences. The specimen was naive CXCR3+ CD8+ T cells from blood. Stated subset: CD45RO-CCR7+CD27+CD95- naive CD8+ T cells expressing CXCR3 (TNR3+). The genes are TRBV9 and TRBJ2-2; as DNA is missing, the TRBD2 call by TCRdb cannot be tested. The receptor was derived from a human donor in good health. Some clones in this sample may be carry-over from other donors' samples. The CDR3 spells CASSPRRSGGALGELFF. The full variable domain, rest sourced from reference TRBV9 and TRBJ2-2, is DSGVTQTPKHLITATGQRVTLRCSPRSGDLSVYWYQQSLDQGLQFLIQYYNGEERAKGNILERFSAQQFPDLHSELNLSSLELGDSALYFCASSPRRSGGALGELFFGEGSRLTVL.